This record covers a single T cell receptor (beta chain). Its antigen is currently not known. No per-base quality is available; no much larger clone lies one base away. Genomic DNA was extracted from sorted cells for sequencing of the TCRbeta CDR3 region. TCRbeta CDR3 regions were sequenced using the immunoSEQ Assay. TCRdb obtained this table from immuneACCESS and retained in-frame rearrangements with V and J assigned. These tables miss some clones; where compared with another copy, unresolved V genes account for less than half of the shortfall, and the remainder is unexplained. The sample table holds over 70,000 clones, of which roughly 88% were seen once. Around 0.33% of the sample is held by the ten biggest clonotypes. The CDR3 goes from the cysteine to the phenylalanine over 15 residues. The kept DNA is CDR3 alone, 45 bases in frame from the first base. Via the germline V gene, CDR1 is SGHTA and CDR2 FQGTGA. Germline trimming amounts to 5 bases on V and 1 base on J, with 4 as the count of junction bases outside the gene matches.

These data belong to a study of OX40 agonist ivuxolimab in advanced cancers. Regarding the complete study: Ivuxolimab was an agonistic, fully human IgG2 monoclonal antibody directed against OX40 (CD134), a costimulatory receptor. Prior anti-PD-1, anti-PD-L1 or anti-CTLA-4 therapy was permitted, and 40% of dose-escalation patients had received checkpoint inhibitors. Of the approximately 50 dose-escalation patients, hepatocellular carcinoma was present in 19, melanoma in approximately 15, renal cell carcinoma in 9 and head and neck cancer in 9. The paper covers the monotherapy dose-escalation part of the phase I ivuxolimab trial, which included N of about 50 patients. Peripheral TCRbeta sequencing aimed to test whether ivuxolimab altered TCR sequence diversity and caused clonal T-cell expansion. In the dose-escalation cohort, 75% to 85% of patients were male, and the mean age was around 65 years with a range of roughly 20 to 85. Partial responses occurred in three dose-escalation patients: two with cutaneous melanoma and one with hepatocellular carcinoma. Intravenous ivuxolimab was administered to patients every 2 weeks at six dose levels: 0.01, 0.1, 0.3, 1.5, 3 and 10 mg/kg.

Patients with autoimmune disease history or receiving systemic immunosuppression were excluded from the trial. Peripheral blood for TCR sequencing was collected from all dose cohorts at baseline, on cycle 4 day 1, and on cycle 7 day 1. Samples were obtained from an open-label, multicenter, first-in-human phase I dose-escalation trial of ivuxolimab. Adults with locally advanced or metastatic melanoma, renal cell carcinoma, hepatocellular carcinoma or head and neck squamous cell carcinoma were enrolled in the trial. Before TCR sequencing, CD4+ T cells and CD8+ T cells from peripheral blood were sorted into separate populations. General study outcomes and caveats: In the 0.1-3.0 mg/kg groups, partial responders were among the patients with the lowest normalized peripheral clonal expansion, particularly in CD8+ T cells. At doses from 0.1 to 3.0 mg/kg, clonal expansion was seen in both CD4+ and CD8+ blood T cells between baseline and week 6. On average, CD8+ T cells showed more expanded clones than CD4+ T cells after ivuxolimab. Low levels of normalized T-cell clonal expansion were also shown by some nonresponding patients. Antigen specificity was not determined for the clonally expanded peripheral T cells.

Recombination connected TRBV7-3 to TRBJ2-3; TRBD2 lines up with 9 middle nucleotides. This TCR was recovered from an adult with an advanced solid tumor such as melanoma, head and neck, liver or kidney cancer. Sequencing was performed on CD4+ or CD8+ T cells sorted from blood, taken in a trial of the OX40 agonist ivuxolimab. The CDR3 reads CASSRSGGRTDTQYF. The DNA sequence reads TGTGCCAGCAGCCGTAGCGGGGGACGCACAGATACGCAGTATTTT. With the rest looked up from the reference TRBV7-3 and TRBJ2-3 genes rather than sequenced, the full variable domain is GAGVSQTPSNKVTEKGKYVELRCDPISGHTALYWYRQSLGQGPEFLIYFQGTGAADDSGLPNDRFFAVRPEGSVSTLKIQRTERGDSAVYLCASSRSGGRTDTQYFGPGTRLTVL.